This T cell receptor beta chain stems from a study of T cells after yellow fever vaccination (dated by TCRdb to between 2017 and 2020). Regarding the complete study: The SMART-Seq v4 Ultra Low Input RNA kit was used to prepare libraries from fractions with low cell numbers. To track T-cell clones before and after primary and booster YFV17D yellow fever vaccination, bulk TCR alpha and beta repertoires were sequenced longitudinally. Two healthy male donors, one aged 18 to 30 and one aged 30 to 40 years, made up the cohort. Bulk PBMC replicates and cell subsets were isolated from blood drawn at multiple timepoints before and after both primary and secondary immunization.

From its cysteine to its phenylalanine, the CDR3 spans 17 amino acids. Only the CDR3 portion is preserved as DNA: 51 bases, with reading frame beginning at the first base. Here is what the overall study found, with its caveats: A small fraction of clonotypes showed up in both the CD4 and CD8 compartments, probably as a result of convergent recombination. Only a couple of donors were included in the study, so the extent to which the findings can be generalized is limited. After the booster, most of the clones that had expanded following primary vaccination were detected again (roughly 97% of CD4 and roughly 90% of CD8), which suggests that memory was broadly maintained. FACS-sorted repertoires could contain abundant contaminating clonotypes from the bulk population, so computational filtering was required. The secondary T-cell response was weaker than the primary response but faster, peaking on day 5 instead of day 15.

Sequencing took place on an Illumina NovaSeq 6000. TCR cDNA was synthesized by 5'RACE template switching, which introduced a universal primer site and unique molecular identifiers. Priming for cDNA synthesis came from both the TCR alpha and TCR beta constant segments. Library amplification used two PCR steps, and the second PCR step added sample barcodes and sequencing adapters. Sequencing of libraries was done on Illumina HiSeq 2500 (2x100 bp) or NovaSeq (2x150 bp). The study's own analysis went as follows. Reads were demultiplexed and collapsed into UMI consensus sequences with MIGEC, and V(D)J alignment was performed with MiXCR. Vaccine-responding clonotypes were defined with edgeR using replicate PBMC samples, requiring FDR below 0.01 and a log2 fold change above 5 up to day 15. Bulk clonotypes were assigned CD4 or CD8 identity according to which sequenced CD4 or CD8 repertoire held them at higher abundance. TCRdb redid the processing of the public reads, applying fastp at Q25 and MiXCR, and retained in-frame beta chains. Each record represents a unique CDR3 protein, reported with the most common genes and DNA among its rows. The V and J calls and clone size are TCRdb's, not the authors'. A total of roughly 330,000 distinct CDR3 sequences appear in this sample, under 5% of them only once. More than 20% of the sample is taken by the ten largest.

The treatment or condition label on this specimen signifies: live attenuated yellow fever vaccine strain. At each blood-draw timepoint, two biological replicates of bulk PBMCs were obtained. A standard Ficoll-Paque protocol was used to isolate PBMCs from peripheral blood. RNA was extracted with TriZol from bulk PBMCs, CD4 and CD8 fractions, and dextramer-positive and dextramer-negative fractions. To note about this clonotype: Its target antigen remains unknown. No much larger clone exists at a distance of one base, and base qualities are not known.

This sample comprised PBMCs, obtained 5 days after the yellow fever booster vaccination. The source is a man aged 18 to 29 who received the YFV17D yellow fever vaccine. Recombination linked TRBV21-1 to TRBJ1-5; the D segment call TRBD1 is taken from the table without a DNA check. TRBV21-1 is a documented pseudogene. The CDR3 protein is CASTPRVTVNSNQPQHF. The bases are TGTGCCAGCACCCCTAGGGTGACAGTCAATAGCAATCAGCCCCAGCATTTT.